The source of this T cell receptor (beta chain) is a study of cytomegalovirus exposure and HLA in healthy donors. The PCR had 60 Vbeta and 13 Jbeta primers. Produced via immunoSEQ multiplex PCR; TCRdb's table is partial and in-frame only. The sample lists fewer than 200,000 clones, roughly four fifths occurring once. Looked up from germline, CDR1 is MNHNY and CDR2 is SVGAGI (reference sequence). The CDR3 has 14 amino acids. The V segment lost 6 bases and the J segment 2 bases; nucleotides outside the gene matches: 6. The material sequenced was PBMCs. The chain recombines TRBV6-6 with TRBJ2-7; 8 bases agree with TRBD2. The source of this sequence is a man aged 18 to 35 in good health and CMV-seronegative. The CDR3 nucleotides are TGTGCCAGCAGACCGACTAGCGCAACCTACGAGCAGTACTTC. Translated: CASRPTSATYEQYF.